This T cell receptor (beta chain) was obtained from a study of shared clonotypes between healthy human individuals. Overall study context: Three plates were used per donor for CD4 naive, three for CD4 memory, two for CD8 naive and one for CD8 memory.

CDR1 GTSNPN and CDR2 SVGIG come from the germline V gene (reference sequence). V lost 6 bases and J lost 5, with 11 bases in between. This CDR3 has 11 residues. This clone was seen a single time. Clones were sequenced by immunoSEQ multiplex PCR, and TCRdb holds only the in-frame ones, with some missing. The data show roughly 650,000 clones, around 96% seen once. In the naive CD8 group, cells lacked CD45RO and were positively selected for CCR7, so terminally differentiated effector memory CD45RA+ cells were left out. The receptor was isolated from a woman in her twenties or thirties in good health. The gene calls are TRBV30 and TRBJ2-7; D is tentatively TRBD1 or TRBD2 (5 bases each). Specimen: naive CD8+ T cells sorted from blood. CDR3 coding DNA: TGTGCCTGTCCGAGGGGAAACGAGCAGTACTTC. This translates into CACPRGNEQYF.